This T cell receptor beta chain was documented in a study of cytomegalovirus exposure and HLA in healthy donors. Study outcomes and limitations: Associated with cytomegalovirus, according to the listing, were 150 to 200 TCR beta chains. The authors judged a highly shared variant cluster likely a sequencing artifact.

Germline-derived CDR1 and CDR2 are SQVTM and ANQGSEA. CDR3 length: 13 residues. Trimming removed 5 bases from V and 2 bases from J, with 10 bases in between. Primers included in the PCR were 60 Vbeta and 13 Jbeta primers. Assay: immunoSEQ multiplex PCR; the TCRdb copy retains only in-frame clones and omits some. The table records 98,000 or so clones, 76% of them present only once. Points on this clone: Its antigen is undetermined.

This chain uses TRBV29-1 with TRBJ1-5; the D is unclear. The sequenced sample was PBMCs. This TCR was sampled from a man aged 35 to 55 in good health and CMV-seronegative. The CDR3 DNA is TGCAGCGTTATGGGAGATGGCAATCAGCCCCAGCATTTT. This codes for CSVMGDGNQPQHF.